Listed here are 24 T cell receptor beta chains from one sample, sequenced in a study of shared clonotypes between healthy human individuals. Generated by immunoSEQ multiplex PCR, the TCRdb table keeps only in-frame clones and is missing some. This table has about 480,000 clones, around 74% appearing once. The sample taken for sequencing was PBMCs. Receptors were obtained from a woman aged 40 to 50 in good health. Some clones in this sample may be carry-over from other donors' samples.

This clone was found a few times. As DNA, the CDR3 is TGTGCCAGCAGTTTACACAGACTGTATAGCAATCAGCCCCAGCATTTT. Translated: CASSLHRLYSNQPQHF. This chain connects TRBV28 to TRBJ1-5; D remains unclear. CDR3 size: 16 residues. Germline V lookup: CDR1 MDHEN, CDR2 SYDVKM. The V gene lost 2 bases and the J gene lost 0 bases, with 11 bases spanning the gap.

V and J are TRBV7-9 and TRBJ2-5; possible D gene TRBD1, 6 bases. The germline V gene has CDR1 SEHNR and CDR2 FQNEAQ (reference sequence). This CDR3 is 11 amino acids long. Trimming left V 1 base short and J 13 bases short, with 10 bases between. The CDR3 protein is CASSLVAGAYF. CDR3 nucleotide sequence: TGTGCCAGCAGCTTAGTGGCAGGGGCGTACTTC.

This clone was picked up a small number of times. The chain is built from TRBV28 and TRBJ1-5, with 9 bases lining up with TRBD1. The germline V gene has CDR1 MDHEN and CDR2 SYDVKM. V shed 6 bases and J 5 bases; nucleotides not matched to a gene: 2. The CDR3 is 13 residues long. The CDR3 coding sequence is TGTGCCAGCAGGGGACAGGGCGATCAGCCCCAGCATTTT. It specifies CASRGQGDQPQHF.

V is TRBV5-1 and J is TRBJ2-1, with TRBD2 as a possible D gene (5 bases). This CDR3 has 15 amino acids. Germline assignment: CDR1 SGHRS and CDR2 YFSETQ. Trimming removed 4 bases at V and 9 bases at J, with 20 bases between. The CDR3 loop reads CASSPPFRDRGEQFF. DNA for the CDR3: TGCGCCAGCAGCCCCCCCTTCCGGGATCGGGGTGAGCAGTTCTTC.

This clone was found once. Just one base apart from a much larger clone, this may be a read error. This chain links TRBV6-6 with TRBJ2-5, with 9 bases fitting TRBD2. The CDR3 runs to 15 residues. V shed 2 bases and J 4 bases; nucleotides not matched to a gene: 5. From germline, CDR1 is MNHNY and CDR2 SVGAGI (reference sequence). CDR3 DNA: TGTGCCAGCAGTTACGAGGCGGGAGGGCCAGAGACCCAGTACTTC. This codes for CASSYEAGGPETQYF.

This chain connects TRBV6-5 to TRBJ2-2; D not resolved. V shed 3 bases and J shed 3 bases, with 8 bases lying between them. This CDR3 comprises 14 residues. Germline lookup yields CDR1 MNHEY and CDR2 SVGAGI. The CDR3 DNA follows: TGTGCCAGCAGTTATATTGCTCACACCGGGGAGCTGTTTTTT. Its translation is CASSYIAHTGELFF.

The chain couples TRBV7-2 to TRBJ1-2; TRBD1 aligns across 11 bases. The CDR3 has 16 amino acids. The V segment lost 1 base and the J segment 7 bases; nucleotides outside the gene matches: 8. Germline values: CDR1 SGHTA, CDR2 FQGNSA. CDR3 region: CASSLGLGQGAAGYTF. As DNA, the CDR3 is TGTGCCAGCAGCTTAGGGCTTGGACAGGGGGCGGCTGGCTACACCTTC.

V and J are TRBV30 and TRBJ2-3, with D uncertain. V dropped 0 bases and J dropped 6 bases, with 7 bases sitting between them. CDR1 and CDR2 (germline): GTSNPN, SVGIG (reference sequence). The CDR3 runs to 12 residues. This CDR3 is CAWSVRSDTQYF. In DNA form, the CDR3 reads TGTGCCTGGAGTGTAAGGTCGGATACGCAGTATTTT. Combining the CDR3 with reference TRBV30 and TRBJ2-3 gives the whole variable domain SQTIHQWPATLVQPVGSPLSLECTVEGTSNPNLYWYRQAAGRGLQLLFYSVGIGQISSEVPQNLSASRPQDRQFILSSKKLLLSDSGFYLCAWSVRSDTQYFGPGTRLTVL.

The rearrangement joins TRBV4-3 to TRBJ2-1, with a weak D call TRBD2 (5 bases). Per the germline V gene, CDR1 is LGHNA and CDR2 is YSLEER. V lost 2 bases and J lost 4, with 12 bases in between. The CDR3 extends over 15 amino acids. CDR3 bases: TGCGCCAGCAGCCAAACTAGTCCCCCATACAATGAGCAGTTCTTC. Translated, it gives CASSQTSPPYNEQFF.

The genes are TRBV5-1 and TRBJ1-2, with TRBD1 matching over 9 bases. CDR3 length: 14 residues. V trimming: 7 bases; J trimming: 5 bases; junction bases outside the gene matches: 9. Germline lookup yields CDR1 SGHRS and CDR2 YFSETQ. CDR3 bases: TGCGCCAGCCAGCAGGGACAGGGAGGGTATGGCTACACCTTC. Translation: CASQQGQGGYGYTF.

The chain employs TRBV2 and TRBJ2-2, with no clear D. Trimming stripped 4 bases from V and 3 bases from J, with 3 bases between. Germline V gives CDR1 SNHLY, CDR2 FYNNEI. The CDR3 length is 12 residues. CDR3: CASSGDTGELFF. The DNA for the CDR3 is TGTGCCAGCAGTGGGGACACCGGGGAGCTGTTTTTT.

This sequence joins TRBV5-4 and TRBJ2-1; 13 nucleotides agree with TRBD2. CDR1 and CDR2 (germline): SGHNT, YYREEE (reference sequence). The CDR3 covers 17 residues. After removal of 2 bases from V and 6 bases from J, the junction contained 8 bases not matched to a gene. The DNA of the CDR3 is TGTGCCAGCAGCTTACGGAGAGGACTAGCGGGAGTCAATGAGCAGTTCTTC. Translated, it gives CASSLRRGLAGVNEQFF.

The chain is built from TRBV15 and TRBJ2-7; D is uncertain. The CDR3 totals 15 residues. Germline CDR1 LNHNV, CDR2 YYDKDF (reference sequence). Trimming pared 1 base from V and 7 bases from J, leaving 17 bases between. This CDR3 is CATSRGARALGEQYF. The DNA for the CDR3 is TGTGCCACCAGCAGAGGGGCCAGAGCCCTGGGGGAGCAGTACTTC.

This clone was detected a few times. The rearrangement links TRBV11-2 to TRBJ2-2, with 11 bases that match TRBD1. Per the germline V gene, CDR1 is SGHAT and CDR2 is FQNNGV. This CDR3 contains 17 residues. Germline trimming cut 2 bases from V and 6 bases from J; bases unmatched to any gene: 8. CDR3 in DNA: TGTGCCAGCAGCTTAATACTGGGACAGGGGGGTCCCGGGGAGCTGTTTTTT. Translation gives CASSLILGQGGPGELFF.

The rearrangement uses TRBV18 and TRBJ2-1; 10 bases agree with TRBD1. This CDR3 region has 15 residues. Germline V gives CDR1 KGHSH, CDR2 LQKENI. V shed 3 bases, J shed 5 bases, and the junction held 4 bases outside the gene matches. CDR3 sequence (DNA): TGTGCCAGCTCACCGGGACAGGGGTTTAACAATGAGCAGTTCTTC. This encodes CASSPGQGFNNEQFF.

The rearrangement joins TRBV7-8 to TRBJ2-2; D is ambiguous. The CDR3 runs to 13 residues. V lost 4 bases, J lost 4 bases, and 7 bases lay in between. The germline V gene encodes CDR1 SGHVS and CDR2 FQNEAQ. CDR3 amino acids: CASSSQFTGELFF. DNA for the CDR3: TGTGCCAGCAGCTCACAGTTCACCGGGGAGCTGTTTTTT. Complete variable domain (other parts from reference TRBV7-8 and TRBJ2-2): GAGVSQSPRYKVAKRGQDVALRCDPISGHVSLFWYQQALGQGPEFLTYFQNEAQLDKSGLPSDRFFAERPEGSVSTLKIQRTQQEDSAVYLCASSSQFTGELFFGEGSRLTVL.

Only a few counts were recorded for this clone. J is TRBJ1-2 and V is TRBV7-8; D remains unclear. This CDR3 has 14 amino acids. Trimming shortened V by 1 base and J by 5 bases, and 11 bases separated the two germline ends. Germline assignment: CDR1 SGHVS and CDR2 FQNEAQ. CDR3 sequence (DNA): TGTGCCAGCAGCTTAGGTAGCCAGATTTATGGCTACACCTTC. This translates into CASSLGSQIYGYTF.

The rearrangement uses TRBV5-5 and TRBJ2-5, with no clear D. The V end lost 4 bases, the J end lost 4 bases, and 8 bases lay between the germline ends. The germline CDR1 and CDR2 sequences are SGHKS and YYEKEE (reference sequence). The CDR3 length is 12 residues. CDR3 nucleotide sequence: TGTGCCAGCAGCAATCCTGCAGAGACCCAGTACTTC. Amino acids: CASSNPAETQYF.

The CDR3: CASSLEWDQPQHF. The DNA of the CDR3 is TGTGCCAGCAGTTTAGAATGGGATCAGCCCCAGCATTTT. The gene calls are TRBV28 and TRBJ1-5; D is undetermined. The CDR3 is 13 amino acids. From germline, CDR1 is MDHEN and CDR2 SYDVKM. Trimming left V 2 bases short and J 5 bases short, with 7 bases between.

The chain is built from TRBV15 and TRBJ2-3; D unresolved. Germline CDR1 reads LNHNV; CDR2 reads YYDKDF (reference sequence). This CDR3 is 16 amino acids long. With 1 base removed from V and 3 bases from J, the gap between germline ends came to 14 bases. CDR3 amino acids: CATSRAGGLVTDTQYF. The DNA of the CDR3 is TGTGCCACCAGCAGAGCAGGTGGCCTGGTTACAGATACGCAGTATTTT.

This rearrangement joins TRBV29-1 to TRBJ2-5, with 7 nucleotides matching TRBD2. V shed 2 bases and J 2 bases; nucleotides not matched to a gene: 2. Germline CDR1 reads SQVTM; CDR2 reads ANQGSEA. This CDR3 spans 13 amino acids. CDR3 region: CSVEPSGQETQYF. CDR3 sequence (DNA): TGCAGCGTTGAACCTAGCGGACAAGAGACCCAGTACTTC. Full variable domain (missing parts from reference TRBV29-1 and TRBJ2-5): SAVISQKPSRDICQRGTSLTIQCQVDSQVTMMFWYRQQPGQSLTLIATANQGSEATYESGFVIDKFPISRPNLTFSTLTVSNMSPEDSSIYLCSVEPSGQETQYFGPGTRLLVL.

The chain employs TRBV27 and TRBJ2-1; D is undetermined. CDR1 is MNHEY, CDR2 SMNVEV, per germline (reference sequence). The CDR3 loop spans 13 amino acids. Trimming shortened V by 8 bases and J by 6 bases, and 14 bases separated the two germline ends. CDR3 in DNA: TGTGCCAGCGGCGCGAATTGGGGCAATGAGCAGTTCTTC. Residues: CASGANWGNEQFF.

The chain uses TRBV2 and TRBJ2-3; TRBD1 matches at 7 bases. V was clipped by 7 bases and J by 2 bases; unmatched bases: 6. The CDR3 runs 14 residues. Germline-derived CDR1 and CDR2 are SNHLY and FYNNEI. The CDR3 sequence is CASTVTGTTDTQYF. CDR3 nucleotide sequence: TGTGCCAGCACCGTGACAGGGACCACAGATACGCAGTATTTT.

Points on this clone: This likely came from a read error, as a far larger clone is one base away. This chain joins TRBV7-2 and TRBJ2-3, with TRBD2 matching 11 bases. The germline CDR1 and CDR2 sequences are SGHTA and FQGNSA. Losses at the gene ends were 2 bases for V and 4 bases for J; bases not matched to a gene: 2. CDR3 size: 15 residues. The CDR3 DNA follows: TGTGCCAGCAGCTTAACTAGCGGGAGTTCAGATACGCAGTATTTT. Residues: CASSLTSGSSDTQYF.